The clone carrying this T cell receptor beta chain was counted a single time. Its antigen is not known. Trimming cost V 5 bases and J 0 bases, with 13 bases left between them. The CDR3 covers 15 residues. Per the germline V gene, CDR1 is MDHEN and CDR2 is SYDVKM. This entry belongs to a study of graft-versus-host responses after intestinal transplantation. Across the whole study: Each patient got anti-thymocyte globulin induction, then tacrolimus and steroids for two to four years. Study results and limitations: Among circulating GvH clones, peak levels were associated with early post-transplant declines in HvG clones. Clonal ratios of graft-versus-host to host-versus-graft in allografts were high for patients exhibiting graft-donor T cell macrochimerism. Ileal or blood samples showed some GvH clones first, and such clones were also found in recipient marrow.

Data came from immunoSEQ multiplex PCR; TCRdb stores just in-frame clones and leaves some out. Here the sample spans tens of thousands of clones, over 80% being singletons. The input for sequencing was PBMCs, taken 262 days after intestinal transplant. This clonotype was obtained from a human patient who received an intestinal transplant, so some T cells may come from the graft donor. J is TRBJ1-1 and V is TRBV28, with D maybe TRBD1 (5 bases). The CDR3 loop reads CASSPQTDLNTEAFF. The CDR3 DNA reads TGTGCCAGCAGTCCTCAGACAGATTTGAACACTGAAGCTTTCTTT.